The T cell receptor (beta chain) under discussion was sequenced for a study of blood T cell repertoires in COVID-19. Patients at the Seattle site were enrolled during active infection and followed longitudinally. This CDR3 region has 16 residues. V trimming: 6 bases; J trimming: 8 bases; junction bases outside the gene matches: 13. Germline values: CDR1 ENHRY, CDR2 SYGVKD. The protocol was immunoSEQ multiplex PCR, while the TCRdb copy is restricted to in-frame clones and leaves out a portion. The sample lists around 210,000 clones; approximately 85% were seen once. The specimen sequenced was peripheral blood. The chain joins TRBV10-3 to TRBJ1-6; 7 positions agree with TRBD1. This clonotype originated in a man aged 50 to 59 with COVID-19, enrolled during active disease. The CDR3 protein is CAIRASNRGVDSPLHF. The CDR3 nucleotides read TGTGCCATCAGAGCATCAAACAGGGGCGTAGATTCACCCCTCCACTTT.